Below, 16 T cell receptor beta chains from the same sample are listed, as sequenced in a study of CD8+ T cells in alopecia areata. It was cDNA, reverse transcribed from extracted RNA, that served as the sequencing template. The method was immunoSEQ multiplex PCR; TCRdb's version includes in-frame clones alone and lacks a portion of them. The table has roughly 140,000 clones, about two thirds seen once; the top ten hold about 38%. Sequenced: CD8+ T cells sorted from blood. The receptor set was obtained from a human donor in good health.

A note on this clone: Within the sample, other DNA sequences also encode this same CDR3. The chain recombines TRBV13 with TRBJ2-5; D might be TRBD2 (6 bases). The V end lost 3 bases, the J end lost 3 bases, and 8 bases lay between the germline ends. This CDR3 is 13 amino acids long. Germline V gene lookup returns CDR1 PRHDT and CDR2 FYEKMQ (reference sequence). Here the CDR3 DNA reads TGTGCCAGCAGCTTGCGGGGAGAAGAGACCCAGTACTTC. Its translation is CASSLRGEETQYF.

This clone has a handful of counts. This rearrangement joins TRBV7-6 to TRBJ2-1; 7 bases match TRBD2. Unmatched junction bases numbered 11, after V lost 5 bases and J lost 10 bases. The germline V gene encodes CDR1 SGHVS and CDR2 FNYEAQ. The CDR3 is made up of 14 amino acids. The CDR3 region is CASSPHQTSREQFF. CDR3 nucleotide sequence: TGTGCCAGCAGCCCTCACCAGACTAGCAGGGAGCAGTTCTTC.

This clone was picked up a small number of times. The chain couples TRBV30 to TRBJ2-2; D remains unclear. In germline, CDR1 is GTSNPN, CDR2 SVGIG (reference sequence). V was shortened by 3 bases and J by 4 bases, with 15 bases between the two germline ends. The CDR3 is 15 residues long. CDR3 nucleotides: TGTGCCTGGAGCGGCGCGGTAGAACCCACCGGGGAGCTGTTTTTT. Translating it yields CAWSGAVEPTGELFF.

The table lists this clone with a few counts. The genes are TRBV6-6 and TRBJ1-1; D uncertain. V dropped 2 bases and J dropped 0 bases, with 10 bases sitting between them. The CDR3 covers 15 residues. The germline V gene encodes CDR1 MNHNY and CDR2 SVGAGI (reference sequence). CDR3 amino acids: CASSYNTDMNTEAFF. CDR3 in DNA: TGTGCCAGCAGTTACAACACAGATATGAACACTGAAGCTTTCTTT.

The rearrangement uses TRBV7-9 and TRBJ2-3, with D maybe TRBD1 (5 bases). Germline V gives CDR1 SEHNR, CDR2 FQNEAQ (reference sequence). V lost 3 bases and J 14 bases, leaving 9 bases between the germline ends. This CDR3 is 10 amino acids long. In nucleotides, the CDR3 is TGTGCCAGCAGCTTCGCAGGGATGTATTTT. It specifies CASSFAGMYF.

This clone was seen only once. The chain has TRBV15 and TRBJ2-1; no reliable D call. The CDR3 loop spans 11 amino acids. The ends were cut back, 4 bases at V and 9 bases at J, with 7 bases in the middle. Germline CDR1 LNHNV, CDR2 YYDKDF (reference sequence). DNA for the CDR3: TGTGCCACCAGCACCAGAAGTGAGCAGTTCTTC. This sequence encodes CATSTRSEQFF.

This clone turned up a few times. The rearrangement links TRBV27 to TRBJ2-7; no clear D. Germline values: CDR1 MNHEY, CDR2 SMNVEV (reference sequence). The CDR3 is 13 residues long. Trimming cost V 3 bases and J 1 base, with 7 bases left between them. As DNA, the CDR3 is TGTGCCAGCAGTTTTCAGGAGTCCTACGAGCAGTACTTC. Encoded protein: CASSFQESYEQYF.

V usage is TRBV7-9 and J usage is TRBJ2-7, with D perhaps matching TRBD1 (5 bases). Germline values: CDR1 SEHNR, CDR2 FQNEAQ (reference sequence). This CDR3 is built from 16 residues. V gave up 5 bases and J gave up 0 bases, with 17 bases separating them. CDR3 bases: TGTGCCAGCAGCCCCTCCGGAGTTAGGGGCTCCTACGAGCAGTACTTC. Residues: CASSPSGVRGSYEQYF.

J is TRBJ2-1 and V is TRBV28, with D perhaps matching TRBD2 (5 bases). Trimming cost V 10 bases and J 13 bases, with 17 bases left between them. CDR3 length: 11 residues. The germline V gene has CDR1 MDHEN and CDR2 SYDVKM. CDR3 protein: CATSFGASQFF. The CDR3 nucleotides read TGTGCCACAAGTTTCGGAGCTAGCCAGTTCTTC.

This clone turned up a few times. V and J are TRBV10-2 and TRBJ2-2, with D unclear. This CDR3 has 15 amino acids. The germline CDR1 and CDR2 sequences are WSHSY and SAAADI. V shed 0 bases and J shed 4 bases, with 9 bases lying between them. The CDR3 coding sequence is TGCGCCAGCAGTGAGTCGATTGGTCCCACCGGGGAGCTGTTTTTT. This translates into CASSESIGPTGELFF.

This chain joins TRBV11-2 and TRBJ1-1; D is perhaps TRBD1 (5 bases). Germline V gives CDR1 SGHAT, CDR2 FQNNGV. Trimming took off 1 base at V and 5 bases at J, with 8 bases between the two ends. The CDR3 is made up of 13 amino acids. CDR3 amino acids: CASSLGQSTEAFF. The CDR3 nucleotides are TGTGCCAGCAGCTTAGGACAGTCGACTGAAGCTTTCTTT.

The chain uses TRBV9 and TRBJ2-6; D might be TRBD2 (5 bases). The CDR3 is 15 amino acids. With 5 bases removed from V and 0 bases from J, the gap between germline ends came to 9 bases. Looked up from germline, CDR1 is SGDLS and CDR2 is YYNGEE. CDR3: CASRRADSGANVLTF. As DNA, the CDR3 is TGTGCCAGCAGGAGGGCGGACTCTGGGGCCAACGTCCTGACTTTC.

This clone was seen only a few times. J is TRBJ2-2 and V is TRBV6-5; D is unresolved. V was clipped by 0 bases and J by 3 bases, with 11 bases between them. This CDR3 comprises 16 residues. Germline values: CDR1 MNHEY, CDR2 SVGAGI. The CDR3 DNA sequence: TGTGCCAGCAGTTACTCGAGAACAGCTTACACCGGGGAGCTGTTTTTT. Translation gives CASSYSRTAYTGELFF.

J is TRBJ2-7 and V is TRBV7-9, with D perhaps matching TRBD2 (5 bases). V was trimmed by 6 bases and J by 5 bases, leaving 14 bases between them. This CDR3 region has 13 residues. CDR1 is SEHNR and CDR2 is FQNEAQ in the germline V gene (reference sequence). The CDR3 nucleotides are TGTGCCAGCAGATCTGCGCGGGTTGACGAGCAGTACTTC. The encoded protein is CASRSARVDEQYF.

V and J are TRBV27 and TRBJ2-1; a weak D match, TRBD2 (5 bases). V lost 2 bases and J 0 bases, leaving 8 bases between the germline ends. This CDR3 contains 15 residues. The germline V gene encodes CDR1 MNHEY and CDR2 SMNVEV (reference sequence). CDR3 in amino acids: CASSLNGDSYNEQFF. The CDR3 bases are TGTGCCAGCAGTTTAAACGGGGACTCCTACAATGAGCAGTTCTTC.

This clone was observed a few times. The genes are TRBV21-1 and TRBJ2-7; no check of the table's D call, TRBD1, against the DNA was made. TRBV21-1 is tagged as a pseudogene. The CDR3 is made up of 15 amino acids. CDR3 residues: CASSKGTAFSYEQYF. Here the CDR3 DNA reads TGTGCCAGCAGCAAGGGGACAGCCTTCTCCTACGAGCAGTACTTC.